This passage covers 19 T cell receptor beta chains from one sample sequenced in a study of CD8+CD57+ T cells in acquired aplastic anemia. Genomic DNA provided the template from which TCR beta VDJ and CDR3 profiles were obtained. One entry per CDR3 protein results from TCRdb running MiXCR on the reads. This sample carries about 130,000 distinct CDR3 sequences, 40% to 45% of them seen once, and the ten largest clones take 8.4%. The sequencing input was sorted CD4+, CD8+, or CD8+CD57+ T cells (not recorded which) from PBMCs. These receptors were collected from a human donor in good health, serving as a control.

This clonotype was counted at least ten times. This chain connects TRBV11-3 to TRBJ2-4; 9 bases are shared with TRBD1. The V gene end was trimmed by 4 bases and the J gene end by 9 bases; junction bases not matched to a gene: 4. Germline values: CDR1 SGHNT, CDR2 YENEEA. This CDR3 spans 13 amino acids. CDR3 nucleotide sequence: TGTGCCAGCAGCTGGGACAGGGAGGGCATTCAGTACTTC. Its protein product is CASSWDREGIQYF.

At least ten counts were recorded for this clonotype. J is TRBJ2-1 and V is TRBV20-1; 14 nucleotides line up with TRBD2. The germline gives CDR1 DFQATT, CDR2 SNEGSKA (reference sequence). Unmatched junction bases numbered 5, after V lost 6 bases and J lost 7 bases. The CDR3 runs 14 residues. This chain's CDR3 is CSAIRTSGRNEQFF. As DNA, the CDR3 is TGCAGTGCCATCCGGACTAGCGGGAGGAATGAGCAGTTCTTC.

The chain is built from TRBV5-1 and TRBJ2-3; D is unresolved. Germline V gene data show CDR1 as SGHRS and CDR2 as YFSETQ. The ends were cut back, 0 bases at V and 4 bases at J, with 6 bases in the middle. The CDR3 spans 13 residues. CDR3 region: CASSLEAPDTQYF. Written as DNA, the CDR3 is TGCGCCAGCAGCTTGGAAGCACCAGATACGCAGTATTTT.

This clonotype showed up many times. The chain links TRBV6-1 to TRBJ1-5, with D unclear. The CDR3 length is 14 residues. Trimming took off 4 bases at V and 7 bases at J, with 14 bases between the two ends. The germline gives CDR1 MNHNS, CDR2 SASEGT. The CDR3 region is CASSGSGLEQPQHF. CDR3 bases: TGTGCCAGCAGTGGATCGGGTTTAGAGCAGCCCCAGCATTTT.

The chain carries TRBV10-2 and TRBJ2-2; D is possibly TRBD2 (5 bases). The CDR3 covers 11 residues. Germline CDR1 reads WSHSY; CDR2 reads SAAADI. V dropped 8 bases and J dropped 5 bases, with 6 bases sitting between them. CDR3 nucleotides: TGCGCCAGCGGGGAGACCGGGGAGCTGTTTTTT. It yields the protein CASGETGELFF.

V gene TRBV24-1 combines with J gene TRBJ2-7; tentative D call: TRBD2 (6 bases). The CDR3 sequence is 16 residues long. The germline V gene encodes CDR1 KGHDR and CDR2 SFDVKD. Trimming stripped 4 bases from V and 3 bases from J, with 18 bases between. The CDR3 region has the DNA TGTGCCACCAGTGACTCCGGGACTTGGGGCTTCTACGAGCAGTACTTC. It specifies CATSDSGTWGFYEQYF.

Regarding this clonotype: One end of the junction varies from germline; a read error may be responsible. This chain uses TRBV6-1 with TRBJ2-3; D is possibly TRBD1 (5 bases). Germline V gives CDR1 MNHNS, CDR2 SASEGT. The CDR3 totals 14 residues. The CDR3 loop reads CASSPRTSRDTQCF. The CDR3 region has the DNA TGTGCCAGCAGCCCTCGTACCTCCAGGGATACGCAGTGTTTT.

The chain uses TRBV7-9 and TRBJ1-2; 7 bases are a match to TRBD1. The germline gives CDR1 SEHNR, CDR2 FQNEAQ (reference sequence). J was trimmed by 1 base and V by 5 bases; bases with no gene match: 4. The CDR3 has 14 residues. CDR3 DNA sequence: TGTGCCAGCAGCCCGGGACAGAATAACTATGGCTACACCTTC. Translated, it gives CASSPGQNNYGYTF.

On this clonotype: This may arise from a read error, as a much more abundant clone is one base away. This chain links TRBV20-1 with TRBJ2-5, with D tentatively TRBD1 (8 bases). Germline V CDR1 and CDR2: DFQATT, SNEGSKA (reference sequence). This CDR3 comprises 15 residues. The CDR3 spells CSAGNRGDYQETRYF. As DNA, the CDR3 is TGCAGTGCTGGGAACAGGGGGGACTACCAAGAGACCCGGTACTTC.

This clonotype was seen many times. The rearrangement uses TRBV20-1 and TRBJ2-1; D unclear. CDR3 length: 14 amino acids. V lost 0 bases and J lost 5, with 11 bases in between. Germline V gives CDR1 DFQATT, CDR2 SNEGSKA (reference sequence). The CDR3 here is CSARDLRLNNEQFF. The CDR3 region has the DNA TGCAGTGCTAGAGATCTGCGATTAAACAATGAGCAGTTCTTC.

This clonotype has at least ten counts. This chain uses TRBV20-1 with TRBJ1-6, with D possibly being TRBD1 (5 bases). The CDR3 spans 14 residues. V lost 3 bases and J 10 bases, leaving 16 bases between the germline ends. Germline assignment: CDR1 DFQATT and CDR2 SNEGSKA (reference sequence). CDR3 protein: CSARGRVGNSPLHF. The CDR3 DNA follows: TGCAGTGCTAGGGGCAGGGTAGGAAACTCACCCCTCCACTTT.

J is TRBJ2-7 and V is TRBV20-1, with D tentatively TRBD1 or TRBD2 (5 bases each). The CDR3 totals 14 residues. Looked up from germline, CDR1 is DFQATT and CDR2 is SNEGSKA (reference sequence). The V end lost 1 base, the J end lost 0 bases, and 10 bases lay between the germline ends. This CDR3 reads CSARGDLPSYEQYF. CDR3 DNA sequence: TGCAGTGCTAGAGGGGACCTCCCCTCCTACGAGCAGTACTTC.

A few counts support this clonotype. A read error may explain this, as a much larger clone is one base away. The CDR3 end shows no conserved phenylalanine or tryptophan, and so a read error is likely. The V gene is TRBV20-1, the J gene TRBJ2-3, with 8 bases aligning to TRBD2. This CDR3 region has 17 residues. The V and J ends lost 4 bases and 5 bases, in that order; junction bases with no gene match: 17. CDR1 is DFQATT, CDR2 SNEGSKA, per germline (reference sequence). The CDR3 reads CSATGDLPGGPIDTQYL. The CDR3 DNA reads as TGCAGTGCTACGGGGGACTTGCCGGGAGGGCCGATAGATACGCAGTATCTT.

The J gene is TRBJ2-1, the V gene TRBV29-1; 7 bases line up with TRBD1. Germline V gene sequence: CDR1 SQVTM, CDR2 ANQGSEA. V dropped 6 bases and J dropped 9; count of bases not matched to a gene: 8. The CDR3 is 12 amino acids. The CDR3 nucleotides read TGCAGCGTGGGTAAGGGGGCGGGTGAGCAGTTCTTC. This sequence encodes CSVGKGAGEQFF.

The CDR3 loop is CASSEFFGQLYEQYF. The CDR3 DNA reads as TGTGCCAGCAGTGAATTTTTTGGGCAGCTCTACGAGCAGTACTTC. The V gene is TRBV2, the J gene TRBJ2-7; D uncertain. Trimming removed 2 bases at V and 3 bases at J, with 14 bases between. The germline gives CDR1 SNHLY, CDR2 FYNNEI. The CDR3 totals 15 residues.

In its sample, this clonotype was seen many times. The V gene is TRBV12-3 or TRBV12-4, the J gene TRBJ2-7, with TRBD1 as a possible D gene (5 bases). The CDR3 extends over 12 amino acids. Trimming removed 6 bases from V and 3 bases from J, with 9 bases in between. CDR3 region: CASRRDSYEQYF. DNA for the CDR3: TGTGCCAGCAGACGTGACAGCTACGAGCAGTACTTC.

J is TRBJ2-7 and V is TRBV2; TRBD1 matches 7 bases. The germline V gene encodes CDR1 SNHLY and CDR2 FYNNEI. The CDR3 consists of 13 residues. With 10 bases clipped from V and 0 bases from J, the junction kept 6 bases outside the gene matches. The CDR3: CATKDRISYEQYF. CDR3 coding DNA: TGTGCCACCAAGGACAGGATCTCCTACGAGCAGTACTTC.

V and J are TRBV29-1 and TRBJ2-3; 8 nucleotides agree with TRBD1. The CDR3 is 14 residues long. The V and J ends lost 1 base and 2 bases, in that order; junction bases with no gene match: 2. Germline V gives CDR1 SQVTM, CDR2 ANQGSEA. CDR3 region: CSVEGDRFTDTQYF. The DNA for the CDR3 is TGCAGCGTTGAAGGGGACAGGTTCACAGATACGCAGTATTTT.

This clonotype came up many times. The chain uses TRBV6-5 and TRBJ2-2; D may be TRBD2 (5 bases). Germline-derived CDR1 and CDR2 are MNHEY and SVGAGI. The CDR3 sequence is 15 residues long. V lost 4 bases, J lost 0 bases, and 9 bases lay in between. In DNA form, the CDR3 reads TGTGCCAGCAGTTTTAGCGACACGAACACCGGGGAGCTGTTTTTT. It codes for CASSFSDTNTGELFF.